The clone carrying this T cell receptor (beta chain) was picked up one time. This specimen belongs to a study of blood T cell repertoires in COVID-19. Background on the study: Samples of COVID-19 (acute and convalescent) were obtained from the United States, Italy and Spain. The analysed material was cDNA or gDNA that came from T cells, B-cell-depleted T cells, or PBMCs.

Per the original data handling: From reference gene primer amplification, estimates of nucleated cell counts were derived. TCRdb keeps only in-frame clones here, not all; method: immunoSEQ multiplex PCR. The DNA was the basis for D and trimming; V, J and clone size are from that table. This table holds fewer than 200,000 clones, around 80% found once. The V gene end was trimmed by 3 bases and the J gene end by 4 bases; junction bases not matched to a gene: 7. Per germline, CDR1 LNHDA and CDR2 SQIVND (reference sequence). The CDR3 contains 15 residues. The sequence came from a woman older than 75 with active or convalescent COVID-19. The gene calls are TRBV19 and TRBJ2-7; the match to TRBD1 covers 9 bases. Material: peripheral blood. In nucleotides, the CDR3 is TGTGCCAGTAGTATTTCTGGGACAGGGTCGTACGAGCAGTACTTC. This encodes CASSISGTGSYEQYF.